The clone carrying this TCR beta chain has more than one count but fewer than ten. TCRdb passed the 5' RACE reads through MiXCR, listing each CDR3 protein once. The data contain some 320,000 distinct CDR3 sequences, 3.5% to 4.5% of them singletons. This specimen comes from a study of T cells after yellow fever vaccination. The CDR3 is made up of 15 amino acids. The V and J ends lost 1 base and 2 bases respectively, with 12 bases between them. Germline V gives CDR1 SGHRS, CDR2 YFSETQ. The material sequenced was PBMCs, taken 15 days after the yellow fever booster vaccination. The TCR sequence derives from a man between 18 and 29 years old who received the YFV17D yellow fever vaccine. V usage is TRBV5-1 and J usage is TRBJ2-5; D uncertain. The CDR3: CASSLTDPRQETQYF. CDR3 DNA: TGCGCCAGCAGCTTGACAGACCCGCGGCAAGAGACCCAGTACTTC.